This T cell receptor (beta chain) was sequenced during a study of T cells after somatic rescue of genetic block. The V end was cut by 3 bases, the J end by 5 bases, with 10 bases between. The germline V gene has CDR1 SGHNT and CDR2 YENEEA. The CDR3 has 13 amino acids. Some clones are missing from TCRdb's copy, which holds only in-frame ones; the method was immunoSEQ multiplex PCR. The table records 95,000 to 120,000 clones, approximately 90% of them present only once. The sequence was collected from a woman under 30. Sequenced sample: peripheral blood mononuclear cells (PBMCs). The chain is built from TRBV11-3 and TRBJ2-5, with D unresolved. The CDR3 protein is CASSFGFLETQYF. The CDR3 DNA sequence: TGTGCCAGCAGCTTCGGTTTCTTGGAGACCCAGTACTTC.